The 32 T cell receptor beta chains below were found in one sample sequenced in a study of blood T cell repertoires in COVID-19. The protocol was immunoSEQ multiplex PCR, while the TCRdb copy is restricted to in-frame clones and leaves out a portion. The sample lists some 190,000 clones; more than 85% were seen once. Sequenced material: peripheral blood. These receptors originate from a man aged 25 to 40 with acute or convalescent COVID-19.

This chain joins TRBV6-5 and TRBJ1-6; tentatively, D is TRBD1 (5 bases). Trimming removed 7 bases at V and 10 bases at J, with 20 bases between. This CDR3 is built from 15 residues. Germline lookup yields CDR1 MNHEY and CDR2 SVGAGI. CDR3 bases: TGTGCCAGCACCCTCGGACCGGTCGGGGGGTCACCCCTCCACTTT. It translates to CASTLGPVGGSPLHF.

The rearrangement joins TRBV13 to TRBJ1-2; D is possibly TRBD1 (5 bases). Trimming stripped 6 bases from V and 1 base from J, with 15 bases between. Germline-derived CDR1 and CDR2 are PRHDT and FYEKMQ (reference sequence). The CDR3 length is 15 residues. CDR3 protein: CASRRTGGFNYGYTF. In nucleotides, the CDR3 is TGTGCCAGCAGACGGACGGGGGGGTTTAACTATGGCTACACCTTC.

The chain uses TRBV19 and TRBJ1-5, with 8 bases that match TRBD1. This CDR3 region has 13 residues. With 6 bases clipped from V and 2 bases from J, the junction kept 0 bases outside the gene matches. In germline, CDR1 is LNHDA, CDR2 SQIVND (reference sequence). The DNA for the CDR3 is TGTGCCAGTAGGGACAGGGGCAATCAGCCCCAGCATTTT. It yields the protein CASRDRGNQPQHF.

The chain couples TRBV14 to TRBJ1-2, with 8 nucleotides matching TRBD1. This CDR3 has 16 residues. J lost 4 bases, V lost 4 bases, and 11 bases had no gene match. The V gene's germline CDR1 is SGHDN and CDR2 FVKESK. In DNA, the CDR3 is TGTGCCAGCAGCCCCCCTATGAGGACAGGGCTCTATGGCTACACCTTC. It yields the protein CASSPPMRTGLYGYTF.

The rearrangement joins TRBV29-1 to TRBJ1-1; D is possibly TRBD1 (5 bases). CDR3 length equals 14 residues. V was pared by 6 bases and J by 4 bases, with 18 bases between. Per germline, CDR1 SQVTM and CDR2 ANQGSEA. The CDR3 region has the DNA TGCAGCGTCCAAGTTAAGGCAGGGTTCACTGAAGCTTTCTTT. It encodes CSVQVKAGFTEAFF.

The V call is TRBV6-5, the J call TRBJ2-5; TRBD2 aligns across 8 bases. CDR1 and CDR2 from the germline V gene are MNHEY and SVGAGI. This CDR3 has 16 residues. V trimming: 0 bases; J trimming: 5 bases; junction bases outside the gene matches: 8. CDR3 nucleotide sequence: TGTGCCAGCAGTTACTCGGGAACCGGGGGGGTGGAGACCCAGTACTTC. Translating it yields CASSYSGTGGVETQYF.

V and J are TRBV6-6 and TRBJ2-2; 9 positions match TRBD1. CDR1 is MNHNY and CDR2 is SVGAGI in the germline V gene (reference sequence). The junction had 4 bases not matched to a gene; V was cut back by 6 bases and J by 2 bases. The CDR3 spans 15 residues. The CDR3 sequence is CASRRDRVNTGELFF. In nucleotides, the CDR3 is TGTGCCAGCAGGCGGGACAGGGTCAACACCGGGGAGCTGTTTTTT.

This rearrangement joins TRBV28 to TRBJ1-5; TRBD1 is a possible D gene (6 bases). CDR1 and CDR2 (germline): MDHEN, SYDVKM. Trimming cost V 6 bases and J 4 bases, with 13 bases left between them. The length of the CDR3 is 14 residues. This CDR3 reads CASRWTDLNQPQHF. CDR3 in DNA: TGTGCCAGCAGATGGACAGACCTTAATCAGCCCCAGCATTTT.

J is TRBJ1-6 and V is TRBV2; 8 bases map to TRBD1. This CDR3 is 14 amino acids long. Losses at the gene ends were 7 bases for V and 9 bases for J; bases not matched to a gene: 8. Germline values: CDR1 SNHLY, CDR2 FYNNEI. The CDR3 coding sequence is TGTGCCAGCACCTACAGGGGGATGAGTTCACCCCTCCACTTT. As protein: CASTYRGMSSPLHF.

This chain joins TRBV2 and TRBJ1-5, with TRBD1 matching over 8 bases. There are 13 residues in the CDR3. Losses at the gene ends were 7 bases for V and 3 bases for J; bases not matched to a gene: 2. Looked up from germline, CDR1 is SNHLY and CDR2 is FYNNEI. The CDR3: CASKGQVNQPQHF. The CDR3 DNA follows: TGTGCCAGCAAGGGACAGGTCAATCAGCCCCAGCATTTT.

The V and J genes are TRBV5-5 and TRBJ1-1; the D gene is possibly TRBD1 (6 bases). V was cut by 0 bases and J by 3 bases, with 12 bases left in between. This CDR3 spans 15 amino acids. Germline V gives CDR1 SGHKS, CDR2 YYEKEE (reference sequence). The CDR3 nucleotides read TGTGCCAGCAGCTTGGCCCCACAGGGATACACTGAAGCTTTCTTT. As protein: CASSLAPQGYTEAFF. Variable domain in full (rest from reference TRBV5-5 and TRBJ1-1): DAGVTQSPTHLIKTRGQQVTLRCSPISGHKSVSWYQQVLGQGPQFIFQYYEKEERGRGNFPDRFSARQFPNYSSELNVNALLLGDSALYLCASSLAPQGYTEAFFGQGTRLTVV.

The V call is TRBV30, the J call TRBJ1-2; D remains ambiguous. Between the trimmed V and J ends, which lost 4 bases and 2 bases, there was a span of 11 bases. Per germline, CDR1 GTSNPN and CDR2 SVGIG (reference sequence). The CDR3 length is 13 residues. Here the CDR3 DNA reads TGTGCCTGGACTAGTAACCCAAACTATGGCTACACCTTC. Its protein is CAWTSNPNYGYTF.

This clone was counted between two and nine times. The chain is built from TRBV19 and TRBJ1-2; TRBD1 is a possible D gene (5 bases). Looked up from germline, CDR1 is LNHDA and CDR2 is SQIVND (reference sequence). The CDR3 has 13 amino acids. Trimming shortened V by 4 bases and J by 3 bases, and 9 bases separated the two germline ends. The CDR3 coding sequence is TGTGCCAGTAGTAAAGGGGAGGACTATGGCTACACCTTC. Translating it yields CASSKGEDYGYTF.

CDR3 region: CASSLLPPGQGYSSSYNEQFF. In DNA, the CDR3 is TGCGCCAGCAGCCTTCTCCCGCCGGGACAGGGGTACTCTAGCTCCTACAATGAGCAGTTCTTC. The chain carries TRBV4-1 and TRBJ2-1; TRBD1 matches at 10 bases. The V and J ends lost 4 bases and 0 bases, in that order; junction bases with no gene match: 18. The CDR3 consists of 21 residues. Germline V gives CDR1 MGHRA, CDR2 YSYEKL.

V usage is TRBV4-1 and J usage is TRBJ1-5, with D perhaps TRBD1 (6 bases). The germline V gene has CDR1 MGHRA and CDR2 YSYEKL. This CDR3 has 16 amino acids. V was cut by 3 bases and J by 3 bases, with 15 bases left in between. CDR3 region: CASSHPGTSLNQPQHF. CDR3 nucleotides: TGCGCCAGCAGCCACCCCGGGACATCCCTCAATCAGCCCCAGCATTTT.

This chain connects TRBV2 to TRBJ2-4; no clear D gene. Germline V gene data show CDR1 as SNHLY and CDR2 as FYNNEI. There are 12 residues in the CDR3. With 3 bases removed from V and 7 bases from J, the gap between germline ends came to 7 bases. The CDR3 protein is CASSEGNNIQYF. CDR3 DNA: TGTGCCAGCAGTGAGGGCAACAACATTCAGTACTTC.

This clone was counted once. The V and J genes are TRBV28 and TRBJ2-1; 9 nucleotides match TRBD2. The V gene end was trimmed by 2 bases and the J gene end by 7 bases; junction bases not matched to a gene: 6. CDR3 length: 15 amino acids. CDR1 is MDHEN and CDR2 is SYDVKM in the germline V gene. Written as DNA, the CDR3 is TGTGCCAGCAGTTTAATAGCGGGAGTGGGGAATGAGCAGTTCTTC. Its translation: CASSLIAGVGNEQFF.

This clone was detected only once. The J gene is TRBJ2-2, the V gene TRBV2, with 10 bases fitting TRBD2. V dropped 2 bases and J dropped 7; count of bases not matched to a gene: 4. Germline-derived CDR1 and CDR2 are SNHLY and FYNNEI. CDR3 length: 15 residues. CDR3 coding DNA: TGTGCCAGCAGTGAAAGCGGGGGGGCCCACGGGGAGCTGTTTTTT. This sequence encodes CASSESGGAHGELFF.

This chain's CDR3 is CASSTDRLNTEAFF. The CDR3 DNA sequence: TGTGCCAGCAGTACGGACAGACTGAACACTGAAGCTTTCTTT. This chain uses TRBV6-5 with TRBJ1-1; D may be TRBD1 (6 bases). From germline, CDR1 is MNHEY and CDR2 SVGAGI. V lost 5 bases, J lost 0 bases, and 10 bases lay in between. CDR3 length: 14 amino acids.

CDR3 sequence reads: CASSRTSGNSYEQYF. The CDR3 DNA reads as TGTGCCAGCAGCCGGACTAGCGGTAACTCCTACGAGCAGTACTTC. The gene calls are TRBV3-1 (or the pseudogene TRBV3-2) and TRBJ2-7; 10 nucleotides align to TRBD2. The CDR3 loop spans 15 amino acids. Germline V gene sequence: CDR1 LGHDT, CDR2 YNNKEL (reference sequence). After removal of 4 bases from V and 0 bases from J, the junction contained 3 bases not matched to a gene.

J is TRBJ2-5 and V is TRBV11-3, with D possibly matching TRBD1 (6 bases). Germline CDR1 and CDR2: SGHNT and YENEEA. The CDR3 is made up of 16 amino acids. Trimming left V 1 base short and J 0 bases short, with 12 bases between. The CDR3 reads CASSLGGRTDQETQYF. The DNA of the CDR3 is TGTGCCAGCAGCTTAGGAGGCAGGACAGACCAAGAGACCCAGTACTTC.

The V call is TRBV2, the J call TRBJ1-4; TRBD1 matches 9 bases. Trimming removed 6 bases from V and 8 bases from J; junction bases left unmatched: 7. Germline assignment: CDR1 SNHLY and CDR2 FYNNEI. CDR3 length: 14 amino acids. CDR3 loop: CASSDTGGLEKLFF. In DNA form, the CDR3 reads TGTGCCAGCAGCGACACAGGGGGCCTGGAAAAACTGTTTTTT.

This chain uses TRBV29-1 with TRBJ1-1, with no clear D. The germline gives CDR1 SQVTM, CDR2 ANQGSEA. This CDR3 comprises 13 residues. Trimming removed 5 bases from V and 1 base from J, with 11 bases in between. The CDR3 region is CSVSLLRNTEAFF. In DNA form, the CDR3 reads TGCAGCGTTAGCCTTCTGAGGAACACTGAAGCTTTCTTT.

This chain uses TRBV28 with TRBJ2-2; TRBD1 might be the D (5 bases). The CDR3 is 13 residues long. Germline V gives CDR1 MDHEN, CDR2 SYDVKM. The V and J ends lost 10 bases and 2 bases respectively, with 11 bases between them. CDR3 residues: CANQDRNTGELFF. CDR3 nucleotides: TGTGCCAACCAAGACAGAAACACCGGGGAGCTGTTTTTT.

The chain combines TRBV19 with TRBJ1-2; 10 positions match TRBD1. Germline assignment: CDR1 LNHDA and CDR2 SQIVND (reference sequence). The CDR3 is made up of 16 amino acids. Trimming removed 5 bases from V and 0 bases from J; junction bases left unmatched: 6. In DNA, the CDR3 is TGTGCCAGTAGTTCGGGACAGGGGCGAACTAACTATGGCTACACCTTC. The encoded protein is CASSSGQGRTNYGYTF.

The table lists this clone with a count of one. Here the CDR3 DNA reads TGTGCCAGCAGTTCGAAGGGGACTCTTGTGACTGAAGCTTTCTTT. Translating it yields CASSSKGTLVTEAFF. This chain uses TRBV6-6 with TRBJ1-1; D possibly corresponds to TRBD1 (5 bases). Trimming removed 4 bases at V and 5 bases at J, with 17 bases between. CDR3 size: 15 residues. Germline V lookup: CDR1 MNHNY, CDR2 SVGAGI (reference sequence).

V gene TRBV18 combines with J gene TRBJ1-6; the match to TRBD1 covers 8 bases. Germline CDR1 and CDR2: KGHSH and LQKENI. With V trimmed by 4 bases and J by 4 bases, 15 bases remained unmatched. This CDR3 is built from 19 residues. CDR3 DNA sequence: TGTGCCAGCTCACTTACGGACCCCAGGGGGCGAATGTATAATTCACCCCTCCACTTT. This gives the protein CASSLTDPRGRMYNSPLHF.

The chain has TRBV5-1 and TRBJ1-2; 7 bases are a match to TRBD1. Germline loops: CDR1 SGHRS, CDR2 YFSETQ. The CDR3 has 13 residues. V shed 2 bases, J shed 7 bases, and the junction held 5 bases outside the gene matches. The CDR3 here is CASSFTSGGGYTF. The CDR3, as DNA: TGCGCCAGCAGCTTCACTTCAGGGGGTGGCTACACCTTC.

For the CDR3, the DNA is TGTGCCAGCAGCTTATCTGCAGGAGGGCCTAAGAGGGACAATGAGCAGTTCTTC. As protein: CASSLSAGGPKRDNEQFF. The rearrangement uses TRBV7-3 and TRBJ2-1; TRBD2 might be the D (6 bases). The ends were cut back, 2 bases at V and 5 bases at J, with 22 bases in the middle. The CDR3 runs 18 residues. Germline-derived CDR1 and CDR2 are SGHTA and FQGTGA. Full variable domain (remainder filled in from reference TRBV7-3 and TRBJ2-1): GAGVSQTPSNKVTEKGKYVELRCDPISGHTALYWYRQSLGQGPEFLIYFQGTGAADDSGLPNDRFFAVRPEGSVSTLKIQRTERGDSAVYLCASSLSAGGPKRDNEQFFGPGTRLTVL.

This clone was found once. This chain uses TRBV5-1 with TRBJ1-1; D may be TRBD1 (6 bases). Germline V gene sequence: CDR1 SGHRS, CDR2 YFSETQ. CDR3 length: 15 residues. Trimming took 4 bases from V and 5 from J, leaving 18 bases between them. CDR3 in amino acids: CASSPGGTTRTEAFF. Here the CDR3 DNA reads TGCGCCAGCAGCCCCGGGGGGACAACTAGGACTGAAGCTTTCTTT. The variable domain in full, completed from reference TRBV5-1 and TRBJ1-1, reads KAGVTQTPRYLIKTRGQQVTLSCSPISGHRSVSWYQQTPGQGLQFLFEYFSETQRNKGNFPGRFSGRQFSNSRSEMNVSTLELGDSALYLCASSPGGTTRTEAFFGQGTRLTVV.

CDR3: CASNLAGGTDTQYF. The CDR3 DNA sequence: TGTGCCAGCAACCTAGCGGGGGGCACAGATACGCAGTATTTT. The rearrangement links TRBV11-2 to TRBJ2-3; 10 nucleotides agree with TRBD2. V dropped 7 bases and J dropped 1; count of bases not matched to a gene: 2. This CDR3 comprises 14 residues. The germline V gene encodes CDR1 SGHAT and CDR2 FQNNGV.

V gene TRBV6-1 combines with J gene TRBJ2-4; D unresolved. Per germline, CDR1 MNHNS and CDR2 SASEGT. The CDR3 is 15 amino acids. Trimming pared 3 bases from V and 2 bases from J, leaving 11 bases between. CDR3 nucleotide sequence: TGTGCCAGCAGTGATCTAGTACACACCAAAAACATTCAGTACTTC. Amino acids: CASSDLVHTKNIQYF.